The 18 T cell receptor beta chains presented below share a single source sample, sequenced in a study of cytomegalovirus exposure and HLA in healthy donors. PCR primers comprised 60 Vbeta and 13 Jbeta primers. Sequenced by immunoSEQ multiplex PCR; TCRdb stores in-frame clones only, minus some. The sample includes fewer than 100,000 clones, 60% to 85% of them seen just once. Input material: PBMCs. The origin of the receptors is a male donor in good health and CMV-seronegative.

This clone was seen a single time. DNA of the CDR3: TGCGCCAGCAGCTTGATCGCAGGTTCGGGCACAGATACGCAGTATTTT. This translates into CASSLIAGSGTDTQYF. The chain carries TRBV5-1 and TRBJ2-3, with D unresolved. This CDR3 comprises 16 residues. V was pared by 1 base and J by 1 base, with 13 bases between. CDR1 and CDR2 (germline): SGHRS, YFSETQ.

This clone has only one observation. V is TRBV13 and J is TRBJ2-7; D uncertain. CDR3 length: 11 amino acids. Germline assignment: CDR1 PRHDT and CDR2 FYEKMQ (reference sequence). The germline V and J ends were trimmed by 5 bases and 2 bases, with 4 bases remaining between them. The CDR3 coding sequence is TGTGCCAGCAGCGCTACCTACGAGCAGTACTTC. Residues: CASSATYEQYF.

In its sample, this clone was seen once. This chain uses TRBV5-6 with TRBJ1-6, with 11 bases fitting TRBD1. The V segment lost 1 base and the J segment 7 bases; nucleotides outside the gene matches: 4. The CDR3 spans 16 residues. Germline V gene lookup returns CDR1 SGHDT and CDR2 YYEEEE. CDR3 sequence: CASSLFGTGGNSPLHF. The DNA of the CDR3 is TGTGCCAGCAGCTTGTTCGGGACAGGGGGGAATTCACCCCTCCACTTT.

This chain links TRBV30 with TRBJ1-2; tentative D call: TRBD1 (5 bases). Germline V gene lookup returns CDR1 GTSNPN and CDR2 SVGIG (reference sequence). V gave up 2 bases and J gave up 6 bases, with 16 bases separating them. CDR3 length: 14 amino acids. The DNA of the CDR3 is TGTGCCTGGAGTCTTCAGGGAGGTGGCGATGGCTACACCTTC. It specifies CAWSLQGGGDGYTF.

This rearrangement joins TRBV29-1 to TRBJ1-1, with a tentative D call TRBD1 (6 bases). Per the germline V gene, CDR1 is SQVTM and CDR2 is ANQGSEA. This CDR3 spans 13 amino acids. V was shortened by 6 bases and J by 4 bases, with 15 bases between the two germline ends. CDR3 protein: CSVGLGASTEAFF. The CDR3 bases are TGCAGCGTGGGGCTGGGGGCCTCCACTGAAGCTTTCTTT.

This sequence joins TRBV28 and TRBJ2-7, with a possible D match to TRBD1 (6 bases). This CDR3 spans 13 amino acids. CDR1 and CDR2 (germline): MDHEN, SYDVKM. V was clipped by 5 bases and J by 3 bases, with 11 bases between them. The CDR3 nucleotides are TGTGCCAGCAGTAAGGACAGACTCTACGAGCAGTACTTC. Translation gives CASSKDRLYEQYF.

This chain uses TRBV4-2 with TRBJ2-1; 8 positions agree with TRBD2. Trimming at V came to 0 bases and at J to 7 bases, leaving 5 bases not matched to a gene. The CDR3 loop spans 15 amino acids. CDR1 is LGHNA, CDR2 YNFKEQ, per germline. CDR3 sequence: CASSQDGTSWNEQFF. The CDR3 DNA is TGTGCCAGCAGCCAAGATGGGACTAGTTGGAATGAGCAGTTCTTC.

V is TRBV28 and J is TRBJ1-1; D not certain. Germline V gene lookup returns CDR1 MDHEN and CDR2 SYDVKM. The CDR3 spans 13 residues. The V end was cut by 2 bases, the J end by 7 bases, with 11 bases between. The CDR3 region has the DNA TGTGCCAGCAGTTTAGGAGGGCGCAGTGAAGCTTTCTTT. This translates into CASSLGGRSEAFF. The whole variable domain, filled in from reference TRBV28 and TRBJ1-1, reads DVKVTQSSRYLVKRTGEKVFLECVQDMDHENMFWYRQDPGLGLRLIYFSYDVKMKEKGDIPEGYSVSREKKERFSLILESASTNQTSMYLCASSLGGRSEAFFGQGTRLTVV.

The chain is built from TRBV28 and TRBJ1-2; no definite D call. Germline V gene sequence: CDR1 MDHEN, CDR2 SYDVKM. The CDR3 contains 15 residues. The ends were cut back, 7 bases at V and 4 bases at J, with 19 bases in the middle. CDR3 in amino acids: CASTELAGFAYGYTF. In DNA, the CDR3 is TGTGCCAGCACCGAATTGGCGGGATTTGCCTATGGCTACACCTTC.

CDR3 nucleotides: TGTGCCAGCCACATGTCCCCCCGCACAGATACGCAGTATTTT. Protein: CASHMSPRTDTQYF. The rearrangement joins TRBV5-5 to TRBJ2-3; D unresolved. V was pared by 7 bases and J by 1 base, with 13 bases between. Germline V gene lookup returns CDR1 SGHKS and CDR2 YYEKEE (reference sequence). This CDR3 comprises 14 residues.

The CDR3 here is CATSPQGGKVNTEAFF. The DNA of the CDR3 is TGTGCCACTTCCCCTCAGGGGGGTAAAGTGAACACTGAAGCTTTCTTT. J is TRBJ1-1 and V is TRBV6-6; TRBD1 aligns across 7 bases. CDR1 and CDR2 from the germline V gene are MNHNY and SVGAGI (reference sequence). V was clipped by 10 bases and J by 0 bases; unmatched bases: 14. The CDR3 consists of 16 residues.

V is TRBV6-5 and J is TRBJ2-2; D gene uncertain. The CDR3 has 14 residues. The ends were cut back, 5 bases at V and 0 bases at J, with 7 bases in the middle. CDR1 and CDR2 from the germline V gene are MNHEY and SVGAGI. This chain's CDR3 is CASSVSANTGELFF. CDR3 DNA: TGTGCCAGCAGTGTGTCGGCGAACACCGGGGAGCTGTTTTTT.

The chain has TRBV10-3 and TRBJ1-3, with 7 bases matching TRBD1. The CDR3 spans 14 residues. Per the germline V gene, CDR1 is ENHRY and CDR2 is SYGVKD. After removal of 9 bases from V and 8 bases from J, the junction contained 13 bases not matched to a gene. The CDR3 DNA follows: TGTGCCATTCGGCCGACAGGGAGTGTAGACACCATATATTTT. This translates into CAIRPTGSVDTIYF.

The chain combines TRBV7-7 with TRBJ2-7; the D is unclear. From germline, CDR1 is SSHAT and CDR2 FNYEAQ (reference sequence). The CDR3 runs 12 residues. V lost 4 bases and J 2 bases, leaving 6 bases between the germline ends. This CDR3 is CASSSGAYEQYF. The DNA of the CDR3 is TGTGCCAGCAGCTCCGGAGCCTACGAGCAGTACTTC. The variable domain in full, with the rest retrieved from reference TRBV7-7 and TRBJ2-7, is GAGVSQSPRYKVTKRGQDVTLRCDPISSHATLYWYQQALGQGPEFLTYFNYEAQPDKSGLPSDRFSAERPEGSISTLTIQRTEQRDSAMYRCASSSGAYEQYFGPGTRLTVT.

This chain links TRBV6-1 with TRBJ1-5, with D possibly being TRBD1 (5 bases). CDR1 and CDR2 (germline): MNHNS, SASEGT. V lost 7 bases and J 0 bases, leaving 10 bases between the germline ends. CDR3 size: 14 residues. CDR3 DNA sequence: TGTGCCAGCACTCAGGGCCGTAGCAATCAGCCCCAGCATTTT. Translating it yields CASTQGRSNQPQHF.

In this sample, this clone turned up a few times. This chain joins TRBV5-4 and TRBJ2-5; D is possibly TRBD1 (6 bases). The CDR3 contains 14 residues. Germline CDR1 reads SGHNT; CDR2 reads YYREEE (reference sequence). V was cut by 7 bases and J by 0 bases, with 13 bases left in between. CDR3 region: CASGGDLYQETQYF. As DNA, the CDR3 is TGTGCCAGCGGGGGCGACCTGTACCAAGAGACCCAGTACTTC.

The rearrangement uses TRBV9 and TRBJ2-5; D not resolved. The ends were cut back, 4 bases at V and 7 bases at J, with 11 bases in the middle. The CDR3 totals 12 residues. The V gene's germline CDR1 is SGDLS and CDR2 YYNGEE. Here the CDR3 DNA reads TGTGCCAGCAGCCCCCAATTCGGGACCCAGTACTTC. Translated, it gives CASSPQFGTQYF.

This sequence joins TRBV9 and TRBJ1-4; D is ambiguous. With 0 bases removed from V and 3 bases from J, the gap between germline ends came to 9 bases. This CDR3 spans 15 amino acids. Germline CDR1 reads SGDLS; CDR2 reads YYNGEE. The CDR3 here is CASSVAAGANEKLFF. Written as DNA, the CDR3 is TGTGCCAGCAGCGTAGCGGCAGGTGCTAATGAAAAACTGTTTTTT.